This TCR beta chain emerged from a study of T cells in Graves' hyperthyroidism and ophthalmopathy. This clonotype was counted at least ten times. The CDR3 extends over 14 amino acids. Germline V gene data show CDR1 as SGHAT and CDR2 as FQNNGV. V gave up 2 bases and J gave up 2 bases, with 8 bases separating them. RNA transcripts were the template for amplifying TCR beta CDR3 regions. Initially, a first-round RT-PCR of the TCR CDR3 employed the HTBI primer set. TCRdb re-called the multiplex PCR reads with MiXCR, one entry per CDR3 protein. The sample records more than 350,000 distinct CDR3 sequences, roughly 14% being singletons. The study included ophthalmopathy patients with Clinical Activity Score at least 3, NOSPECS grade at least 4 and duration under 3 months.

The sequenced sample consisted of blood. This chain links TRBV11-2 with TRBJ2-3; D might be TRBD1 or TRBD2, each matching 5 bases. This sequence originates from a woman aged 25 to 45 with Graves' ophthalmopathy. CDR3 amino acids: CASSLRGVTDTQYF. The CDR3 bases are TGTGCCAGCAGCTTAAGGGGAGTCACAGATACGCAGTATTTT.